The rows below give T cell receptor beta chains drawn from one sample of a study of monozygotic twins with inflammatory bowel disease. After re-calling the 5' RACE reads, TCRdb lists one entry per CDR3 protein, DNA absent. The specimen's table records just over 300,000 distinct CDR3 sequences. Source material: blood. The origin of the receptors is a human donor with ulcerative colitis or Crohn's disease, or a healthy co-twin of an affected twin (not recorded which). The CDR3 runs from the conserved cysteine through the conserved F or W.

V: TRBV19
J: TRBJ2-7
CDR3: CASSTGTVSSYEQYF

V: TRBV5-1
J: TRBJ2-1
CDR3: CASSLVFGGEQFF

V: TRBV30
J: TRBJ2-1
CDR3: CAWSSTGVLNEQFF

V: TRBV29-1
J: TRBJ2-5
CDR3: CSVASKPGGLETQYF

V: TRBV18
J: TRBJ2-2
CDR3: CASSPPSGGVNTGELFF

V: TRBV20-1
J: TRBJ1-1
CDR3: CSARDWEVNTEAFF

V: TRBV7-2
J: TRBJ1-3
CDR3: CASEGFGNTIYF

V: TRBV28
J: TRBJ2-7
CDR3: CASSTTWGGTGIGYEQYF

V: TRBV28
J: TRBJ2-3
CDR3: CASSGQGRVDTQYF

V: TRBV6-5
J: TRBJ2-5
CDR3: CASSYSGTVQETQYF

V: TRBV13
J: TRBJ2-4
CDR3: CASSAGRGGIAKNIQYF

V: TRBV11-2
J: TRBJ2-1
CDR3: CASSLSTSYNEQFF

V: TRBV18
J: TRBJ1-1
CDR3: CASSPMIGANTEAFF

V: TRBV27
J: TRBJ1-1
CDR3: CASSLGGSPGNTEAFF

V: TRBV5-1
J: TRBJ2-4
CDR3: CASSLAGSILAKNIQYF

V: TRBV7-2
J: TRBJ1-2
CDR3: CASSLVAGGGINYGYTF

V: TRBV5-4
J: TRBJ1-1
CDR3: CRRPGGATEAFF

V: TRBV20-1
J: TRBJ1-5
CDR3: CSARGPVNQPQHF

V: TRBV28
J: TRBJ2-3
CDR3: CASMGLEAQGRDTQYF

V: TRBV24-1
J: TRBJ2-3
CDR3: CATSDPTSADTQYF

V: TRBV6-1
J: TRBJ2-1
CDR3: CASRSTGTGTYNEQFF

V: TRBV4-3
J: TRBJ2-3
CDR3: CASSQSAWTSGNSRADTQYF

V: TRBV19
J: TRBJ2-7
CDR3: CASTPTQSPVYEQYF